These 30 T cell receptor beta chains originate from one sample sequenced in a study of T cell responses to AZD1222 COVID-19 vaccine. Sequencing used immunoSEQ multiplex PCR; TCRdb keeps in-frame clones, though not all of them. The sample records about 92,000 clones, about nine tenths being singletons. The sequences come from peripheral blood, collected on day 0 of AZD1222 vaccination. All receptors come from an adult in good health.

This clone has only one observation. This chain links TRBV5-4 with TRBJ1-6, with D unresolved. The CDR3 has 18 amino acids. Germline V gene sequence: CDR1 SGHNT, CDR2 YYREEE (reference sequence). Deletions cut 2 bases from V and 5 bases from J, with 20 bases between. Here the CDR3 reads CASSFARESGYDNSPLHF. The CDR3 DNA reads TGTGCCAGCAGCTTTGCAAGGGAATCCGGCTACGATAATTCACCCCTCCACTTT.

This clone was counted a single time. The chain joins TRBV28 to TRBJ1-6; the match to TRBD1 covers 9 bases. CDR1 is MDHEN, CDR2 SYDVKM, per germline. V was clipped by 7 bases and J by 2 bases; unmatched bases: 12. CDR3 length: 18 residues. This CDR3 reads CASTRRTGDGTYNSPLHF. CDR3 coding DNA: TGTGCCAGCACGCGCAGGACAGGGGACGGCACCTATAATTCACCCCTCCACTTT. The whole variable domain, filled in from reference TRBV28 and TRBJ1-6, reads DVKVTQSSRYLVKRTGEKVFLECVQDMDHENMFWYRQDPGLGLRLIYFSYDVKMKEKGDIPEGYSVSREKKERFSLILESASTNQTSMYLCASTRRTGDGTYNSPLHFGNGTRLTVT.

The chain combines TRBV11-2 with TRBJ1-4, with D possibly being TRBD1 (5 bases). Trimming shortened V by 4 bases and J by 0 bases, and 21 bases separated the two germline ends. This CDR3 spans 19 amino acids. Germline values: CDR1 SGHAT, CDR2 FQNNGV. The CDR3 bases are TGTGCCAGCAGCTCGATATGGGACCCCGACAGATCAACTAATGAAAAACTGTTTTTT. Its protein product is CASSSIWDPDRSTNEKLFF. Full variable domain (rest looked up from reference TRBV11-2 and TRBJ1-4): EAGVAQSPRYKIIEKRQSVAFWCNPISGHATLYWYQQILGQGPKLLIQFQNNGVVDDSQLPKDRFSAERLKGVDSTLKIQPAKLEDSAVYLCASSSIWDPDRSTNEKLFFGSGTQLSVL.

A single count supports this clone. The J gene is TRBJ2-1, the V gene TRBV6-6; 7 bases are shared with TRBD1. The germline gives CDR1 MNHNY, CDR2 SVGAGI (reference sequence). The CDR3 sequence is 18 residues long. With V trimmed by 5 bases and J by 0 bases, 13 bases remained unmatched. This CDR3 is CASSPPGQTSSSYNEQFF. Here the CDR3 DNA reads TGTGCCAGCAGTCCTCCGGGACAGACCTCTAGCTCCTACAATGAGCAGTTCTTC.

The rearrangement joins TRBV19 to TRBJ1-3; perhaps TRBD1 as D (6 bases). In germline, CDR1 is LNHDA, CDR2 SQIVND (reference sequence). V gave up 3 bases and J gave up 2 bases, with 20 bases separating them. CDR3 length equals 18 residues. The CDR3 spells CASSMGRGGAGPGNTIYF. CDR3 nucleotide sequence: TGTGCCAGTAGTATGGGCAGGGGAGGAGCGGGACCTGGAAACACCATATATTTT.

This clone was picked up a small number of times. V usage is TRBV3-1 (or the pseudogene TRBV3-2) and J usage is TRBJ1-6; perhaps TRBD1 as D (6 bases). This CDR3 is 15 amino acids long. Trimming took 0 bases from V and 8 from J, leaving 11 bases between them. Germline V gene data show CDR1 as LGHDT and CDR2 as YNNKEL (reference sequence). CDR3 coding DNA: TGTGCCAGCAGCCAAGATAGGGCAGGGGATTCACCCCTCCACTTT. Protein product: CASSQDRAGDSPLHF.

V gene TRBV7-2 combines with J gene TRBJ2-2, with D unresolved. CDR3 length equals 14 residues. The V end was cut by 3 bases, the J end by 1 base, with 6 bases between. CDR1 is SGHTA, CDR2 FQGNSA, per germline. The CDR3: CASSLYRNTGELFF. The CDR3 coding sequence is TGTGCCAGCAGCTTGTACAGGAACACCGGGGAGCTGTTTTTT.

The chain carries TRBV3-1 (or the pseudogene TRBV3-2) and TRBJ2-1; tentative D call: TRBD2 (5 bases). The length of the CDR3 is 15 residues. Looked up from germline, CDR1 is LGHDT and CDR2 is YNNKEL (reference sequence). V was cut by 1 base and J by 0 bases, with 7 bases left in between. The CDR3, as DNA: TGTGCCAGCAGCCAAGTCCGGGGCTCCTACAATGAGCAGTTCTTC. Protein sequence: CASSQVRGSYNEQFF.

The rearrangement joins TRBV13 to TRBJ1-1; a possible D gene is TRBD1 (5 bases). V lost 4 bases and J lost 6, with 12 bases in between. Germline V gene sequence: CDR1 PRHDT, CDR2 FYEKMQ (reference sequence). The CDR3 spans 13 residues. The CDR3 DNA follows: TGTGCCAGCAGCTCGAGGGGCCCTCCTGAAGCTTTCTTT. Translated: CASSSRGPPEAFF.

This clone was seen only a few times. This chain connects TRBV10-3 to TRBJ1-2; 8 bases fit TRBD1. The CDR3 spans 13 residues. J was trimmed by 0 bases and V by 11 bases; bases with no gene match: 5. The germline V gene encodes CDR1 ENHRY and CDR2 SYGVKD. The CDR3 is CAVGTGANYGYTF. The CDR3 DNA follows: TGTGCCGTCGGGACAGGCGCTAACTATGGCTACACCTTC.

In its sample, this clone was seen a few times. This chain connects TRBV5-1 to TRBJ2-1, with no clear D. This CDR3 has 13 amino acids. Germline CDR1 reads SGHRS; CDR2 reads YFSETQ. V was trimmed by 2 bases and J by 6 bases, leaving 9 bases between them. CDR3 DNA: TGCGCCAGCAGCTTTAACCTCGGCAATGAGCAGTTCTTC. Its protein is CASSFNLGNEQFF.

The chain joins TRBV3-1 (or the pseudogene TRBV3-2) to TRBJ1-4; no firm D call. V was shortened by 1 base and J by 7 bases, with 16 bases between the two germline ends. The CDR3 sequence is 16 residues long. CDR1 and CDR2 from the germline V gene are LGHDT and YNNKEL (reference sequence). The CDR3: CASSQASGGPFEKLFF. The CDR3 DNA reads as TGTGCCAGCAGCCAAGCGAGTGGAGGCCCCTTTGAAAAACTGTTTTTT.

A few counts support this clone. This chain links TRBV14 with TRBJ1-2; 7 nucleotides line up with TRBD1. Unmatched junction bases numbered 5, after V lost 4 bases and J lost 3 bases. The germline CDR1 and CDR2 sequences are SGHDN and FVKESK. CDR3 length: 14 amino acids. CDR3 sequence (DNA): TGTGCCAGCAGCCCGGGACAGTTGGACTATGGCTACACCTTC. It translates to CASSPGQLDYGYTF. Looking up the rest from reference TRBV14 and TRBJ1-2 gives the full variable domain: EAGVTQFPSHSVIEKGQTVTLRCDPISGHDNLYWYRRVMGKEIKFLLHFVKESKQDESGMPNNRFLAERTGGTYSTLKVQPAELEDSGVYFCASSPGQLDYGYTFGSGTRLTVV.

This sequence joins TRBV4-1 and TRBJ2-5; TRBD2 agrees at 8 bases. Germline CDR1 is MGHRA and CDR2 is YSYEKL. V lost 0 bases to trimming and J lost 9 bases; unmatched junction nucleotides: 15. This CDR3 is 17 amino acids long. Here the CDR3 DNA reads TGCGCCAGCAGCCAAGAGGCTAGCGGGCCCCCGGCCTGGGCCCAGTACTTC. It yields the protein CASSQEASGPPAWAQYF.

The chain uses TRBV18 and TRBJ2-5; D is uncertain. Germline CDR1 reads KGHSH; CDR2 reads LQKENI. This CDR3 spans 13 amino acids. Trimming took 1 base from V and 2 from J, leaving 5 bases between them. CDR3: CASSPLAQETQYF. DNA for the CDR3: TGTGCCAGCTCACCACTTGCTCAAGAGACCCAGTACTTC. The variable domain in full, with the rest retrieved from reference TRBV18 and TRBJ2-5, is NAGVMQNPRHLVRRRGQEARLRCSPMKGHSHVYWYRQLPEEGLKFMVYLQKENIIDESGMPKERFSAEFPKEGPSILRIQQVVRGDSAAYFCASSPLAQETQYFGPGTRLLVL.

DNA for the CDR3: TGCGCCAGTAATTCCGGGACAGGAGACTTCTCGGGGGCCAACGTCCTGACTTTC. Protein: CASNSGTGDFSGANVLTF. The chain couples TRBV5-1 to TRBJ2-6; 8 nucleotides line up with TRBD1. J gave up 4 bases and V 8 bases, and 17 bases lay outside the gene matches. From germline, CDR1 is SGHRS and CDR2 YFSETQ. The CDR3 is made up of 18 amino acids. Supplemented by reference TRBV5-1 and TRBJ2-6, the full variable domain reads KAGVTQTPRYLIKTRGQQVTLSCSPISGHRSVSWYQQTPGQGLQFLFEYFSETQRNKGNFPGRFSGRQFSNSRSEMNVSTLELGDSALYLCASNSGTGDFSGANVLTFGAGSRLTVL.

This clone has more than one count but fewer than ten. This chain uses TRBV13 with TRBJ2-6, with TRBD1 identical over 7 bases. Unmatched junction bases numbered 13, after V lost 5 bases and J lost 3 bases. The CDR3 length is 18 residues. CDR1 is PRHDT and CDR2 is FYEKMQ in the germline V gene (reference sequence). CDR3 protein: CASSHLQKGAIGANVLTF. The CDR3 region has the DNA TGTGCCAGCAGCCACCTCCAGAAGGGGGCCATTGGGGCCAACGTCCTGACTTTC.

This chain uses TRBV2 with TRBJ1-1; 7 positions agree with TRBD1. The CDR3 sequence is 14 residues long. Germline V lookup: CDR1 SNHLY, CDR2 FYNNEI. The ends lost 7 bases at V and 3 bases at J; junction bases unmatched: 8. CDR3 region: CASTRQGRDTEAFF. The CDR3 DNA follows: TGTGCCAGCACGAGACAGGGTCGGGACACTGAAGCTTTCTTT.

This chain connects TRBV5-3 to TRBJ2-4; perhaps TRBD1 as D (5 bases). TRBV5-3 is noted as an ORF with a role that remains uncertain. The CDR3 has 21 residues. Trimming removed 4 bases from V and 0 bases from J, with 29 bases in between. CDR3 loop: CARSLGPTEPTEALAKNIQYF. The DNA for the CDR3 is TGTGCCAGAAGCCTAGGGCCGACAGAACCAACCGAGGCTTTAGCCAAAAACATTCAGTACTTC.

The genes are TRBV24-1 and TRBJ1-2; D unclear. CDR1 KGHDR and CDR2 SFDVKD come from the germline V gene. There are 14 residues in the CDR3. Trimming took 8 bases from V and 6 from J, leaving 18 bases between them. CDR3 in amino acids: CATNSGIDGDGYTF. The CDR3 DNA reads TGTGCCACCAACTCGGGGATTGACGGTGATGGCTACACCTTC.

V is TRBV28 and J is TRBJ1-3; D is undetermined. The germline CDR1 and CDR2 sequences are MDHEN and SYDVKM. Trimming cost V 8 bases and J 0 bases, with 2 bases left between them. This CDR3 spans 11 amino acids. The CDR3 is CASGSGNTIYF. The CDR3 DNA sequence: TGTGCCAGCGGCTCTGGAAACACCATATATTTT.

This chain joins TRBV20-1 and TRBJ1-6, with D unresolved. The CDR3 is 11 amino acids. Germline assignment: CDR1 DFQATT and CDR2 SNEGSKA (reference sequence). The DNA for the CDR3 is TGCAGCGAAAGCCGCATGGGAAGGATGCACTTT. Translating gives CSESRMGRMHF.

The gene calls are TRBV6-5 and TRBJ1-1; a possible D gene is TRBD1 (6 bases). CDR1 and CDR2 (germline): MNHEY, SVGAGI. The V end lost 2 bases, the J end lost 1 base, and 14 bases lay between the germline ends. The CDR3 has 16 residues. Here the CDR3 DNA reads TGTGCCAGCAGTTACAGTCCCGGGACACCGAACACTGAAGCTTTCTTT. As protein: CASSYSPGTPNTEAFF.

In DNA form, the CDR3 reads TGTGCCAGCAGCTGGGGCCCAGCTAACTATGGCTACACCTTC. Translating it yields CASSWGPANYGYTF. The chain links TRBV27 to TRBJ1-2; possible D gene TRBD1, 5 bases. CDR1 is MNHEY, CDR2 SMNVEV, per germline (reference sequence). The CDR3 length is 14 residues. Deletions cut 6 bases from V and 0 bases from J, with 11 bases between.

A single count supports this clone. The chain is built from TRBV10-2 and TRBJ1-5, with D unresolved. V dropped 0 bases and J dropped 4 bases, with 7 bases sitting between them. The CDR3 length is 14 residues. CDR1 and CDR2 from the germline V gene are WSHSY and SAAADI. The CDR3 DNA reads TGCGCCAGCAGTGAGTCGACGGGGAATCAGCCCCAGCATTTT. As protein: CASSESTGNQPQHF.

The V call is TRBV19, the J call TRBJ1-2; 7 nucleotides align to TRBD1. The CDR3 has 15 amino acids. Germline CDR1 is LNHDA and CDR2 is SQIVND (reference sequence). The V segment lost 7 bases and the J segment 6 bases; nucleotides outside the gene matches: 14. The CDR3 region is CASKAAGGKRNGYTF. CDR3 nucleotide sequence: TGTGCCAGTAAGGCGGCAGGGGGTAAACGTAATGGCTACACCTTC. The full variable domain, with the rest looked up from reference TRBV19 and TRBJ1-2, is DGGITQSPKYLFRKEGQNVTLSCEQNLNHDAMYWYRQDPGQGLRLIYYSQIVNDFQKGDIAEGYSVSREKKESFPLTVTSAQKNPTAFYLCASKAAGGKRNGYTFGSGTRLTVV.

V and J are TRBV10-3 and TRBJ1-2; 9 bases agree with TRBD1. The CDR3 loop spans 15 amino acids. Germline CDR1 and CDR2: ENHRY and SYGVKD. V was pared by 8 bases and J by 8 bases, with 15 bases of the junction left unmatched. CDR3 in amino acids: CAIADRGDQASGYTF. The CDR3, as DNA: TGTGCCATCGCGGACAGGGGAGATCAAGCTAGCGGCTACACCTTC.

This chain connects TRBV30 to TRBJ1-3; D remains ambiguous. CDR1 and CDR2 (germline): GTSNPN, SVGIG (reference sequence). Between the trimmed V and J ends, which lost 0 bases and 0 bases, there was a span of 6 bases. This CDR3 has 14 amino acids. Written as DNA, the CDR3 is TGTGCCTGGAGTGTATTGTCCTCTGGAAACACCATATATTTT. Translating it yields CAWSVLSSGNTIYF.

A remark on this clone: At one boundary the junction diverges from the germline segment, which might be a read error. The chain carries TRBV6-2 or TRBV6-3 and TRBJ1-1; TRBD1 agrees at 7 bases. The CDR3 extends over 13 amino acids. Germline V CDR1 and CDR2: MNHEY, SVGEGT. The CDR3 DNA follows: TGTGCCAGCAGTTACGGTGAGGGGACAGCTCATCGTTTT. This encodes CASSYGEGTAHRF.

The chain links TRBV9 to TRBJ1-2; D not resolved. The CDR3 length is 13 residues. The V end lost 6 bases, the J end lost 2 bases, and 11 bases lay between the germline ends. In germline, CDR1 is SGDLS, CDR2 YYNGEE. CDR3 loop: CASNMEENYGYTF. As DNA, the CDR3 is TGTGCCAGCAATATGGAGGAGAACTATGGCTACACCTTC.